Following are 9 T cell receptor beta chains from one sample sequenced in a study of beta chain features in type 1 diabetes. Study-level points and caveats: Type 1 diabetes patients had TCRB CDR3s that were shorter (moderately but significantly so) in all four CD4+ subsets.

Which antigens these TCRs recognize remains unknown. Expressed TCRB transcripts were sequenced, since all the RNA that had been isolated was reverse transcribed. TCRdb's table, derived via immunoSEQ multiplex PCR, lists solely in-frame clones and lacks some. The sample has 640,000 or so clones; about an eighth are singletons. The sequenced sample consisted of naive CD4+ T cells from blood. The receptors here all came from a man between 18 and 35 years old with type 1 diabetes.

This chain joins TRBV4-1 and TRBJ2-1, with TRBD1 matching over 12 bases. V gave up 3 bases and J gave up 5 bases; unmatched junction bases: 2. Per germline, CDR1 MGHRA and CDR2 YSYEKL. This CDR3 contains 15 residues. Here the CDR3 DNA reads TGCGCCAGCAGCCAGGGACAGGGGGCGGACAATGAGCAGTTCTTC. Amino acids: CASSQGQGADNEQFF.

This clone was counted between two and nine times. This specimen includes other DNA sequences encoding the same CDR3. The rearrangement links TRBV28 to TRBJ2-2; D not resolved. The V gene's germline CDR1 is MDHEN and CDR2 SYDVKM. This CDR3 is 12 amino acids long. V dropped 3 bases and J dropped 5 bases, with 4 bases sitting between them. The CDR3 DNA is TGTGCCAGCAGTTTGGGGACCGGGGAGCTGTTTTTT. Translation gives CASSLGTGELFF.

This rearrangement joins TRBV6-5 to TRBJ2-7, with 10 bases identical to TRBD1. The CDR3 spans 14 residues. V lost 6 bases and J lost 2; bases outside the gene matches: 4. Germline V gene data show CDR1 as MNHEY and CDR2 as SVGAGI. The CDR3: CASRSGTGAYEQYF. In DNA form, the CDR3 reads TGTGCCAGCAGGTCCGGGACAGGGGCCTACGAGCAGTACTTC.

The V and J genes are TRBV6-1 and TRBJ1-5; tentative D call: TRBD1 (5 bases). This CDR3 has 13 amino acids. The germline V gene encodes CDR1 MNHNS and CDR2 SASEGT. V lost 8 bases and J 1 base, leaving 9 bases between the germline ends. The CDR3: CASHGGSNQPQHF. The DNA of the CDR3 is TGTGCCAGCCACGGGGGGAGCAATCAGCCCCAGCATTTT.

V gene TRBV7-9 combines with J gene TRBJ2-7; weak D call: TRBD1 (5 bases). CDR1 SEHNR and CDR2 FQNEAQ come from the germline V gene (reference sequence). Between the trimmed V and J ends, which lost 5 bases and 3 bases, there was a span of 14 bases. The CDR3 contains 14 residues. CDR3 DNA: TGTGCCAGCAGCCCCATAAATCAGGGCTACGAGCAGTACTTC. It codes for CASSPINQGYEQYF. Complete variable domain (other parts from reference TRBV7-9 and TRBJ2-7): DTGVSQNPRHKITKRGQNVTFRCDPISEHNRLYWYRQTLGQGPEFLTYFQNEAQLEKSRLLSDRFSAERPKGSFSTLEIQRTEQGDSAMYLCASSPINQGYEQYFGPGTRLTVT.

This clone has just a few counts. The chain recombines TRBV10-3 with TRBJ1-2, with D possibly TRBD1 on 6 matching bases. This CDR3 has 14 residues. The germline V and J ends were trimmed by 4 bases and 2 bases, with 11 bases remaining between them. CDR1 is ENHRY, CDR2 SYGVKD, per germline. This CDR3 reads CAISVTGQNYGYTF. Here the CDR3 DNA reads TGTGCCATCAGTGTTACCGGACAGAACTATGGCTACACCTTC.

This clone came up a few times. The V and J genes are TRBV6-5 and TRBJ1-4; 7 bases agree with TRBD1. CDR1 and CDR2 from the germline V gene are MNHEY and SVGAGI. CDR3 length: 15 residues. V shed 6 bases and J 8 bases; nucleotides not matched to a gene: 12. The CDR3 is CASRRAGTALEKLFF. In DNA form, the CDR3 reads TGTGCCAGCAGGAGGGCGGGGACAGCTCTCGAAAAACTGTTTTTT.

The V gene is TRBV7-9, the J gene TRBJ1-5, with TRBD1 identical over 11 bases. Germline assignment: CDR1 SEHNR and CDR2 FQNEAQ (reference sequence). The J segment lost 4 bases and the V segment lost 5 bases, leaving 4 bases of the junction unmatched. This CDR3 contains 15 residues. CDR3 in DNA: TGTGCCAGCAGCCATGGACAGGGGGCAAATCAGCCCCAGCATTTT. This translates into CASSHGQGANQPQHF. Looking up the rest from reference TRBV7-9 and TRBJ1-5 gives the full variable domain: DTGVSQNPRHKITKRGQNVTFRCDPISEHNRLYWYRQTLGQGPEFLTYFQNEAQLEKSRLLSDRFSAERPKGSFSTLEIQRTEQGDSAMYLCASSHGQGANQPQHFGDGTRLSIL.

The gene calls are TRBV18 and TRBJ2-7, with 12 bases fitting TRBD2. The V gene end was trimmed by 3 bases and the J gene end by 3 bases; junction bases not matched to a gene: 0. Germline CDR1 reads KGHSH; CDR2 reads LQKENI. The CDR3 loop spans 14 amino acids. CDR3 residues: CASSPGLAGYEQYF. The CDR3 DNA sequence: TGTGCCAGCTCACCGGGACTAGCGGGCTACGAGCAGTACTTC.